The source of this T cell receptor beta chain is a study of OX40 agonist ivuxolimab in advanced cancers. In the study overall: Antecedent anti-PD-1, anti-PD-L1 or anti-CTLA-4 therapy was permissible, with over 35% having received some. General study points: In the 0.1-3.0 mg/kg groups, partial responders showed among the lowest expansion. There were, on average, more expanded clones in CD8+ T cells than in CD4+. Clonal expansion was seen in CD4+ and CD8+ blood T cells by week 6 at 0.1 to 3.0 mg/kg.

Data came from immunoSEQ multiplex PCR; TCRdb stores just in-frame clones and leaves some out. In the table there are some 65,000 clones, about nine tenths of which are singletons. The CDR3 extends over 15 amino acids. Of note for this clone: The antigen is not known.

This chain connects TRBV21-1 to TRBJ1-2. TRBV21-1 is designated a pseudogene. This sequence originates from an adult with an advanced solid tumor such as melanoma, head and neck, liver or kidney cancer. The specimen comprised CD4+ or CD8+ T cells sorted from blood, sampled in a trial of the OX40 agonist ivuxolimab. The CDR3 sequence is CASSTPDLLSYGYTF. DNA for the CDR3: TGTGCCAGCAGCACCCCGGACCTGTTAAGCTATGGCTACACCTTC.